This T cell receptor (beta chain) is from a study of blood T cell repertoires in COVID-19 (TCRdb year 2020). With respect to the entire study: Samples covering the acute and convalescent phases of COVID-19 were provided by collaborators in the United States, Italy and Spain. A de-identified subject ID, COVID-19 status, age in years and sex were almost always included in the sample metadata. The dataset comprised deeply sampled blood TCRbeta repertoires from subjects exposed to, actively infected with, or recovered from COVID-19. The repertoires were released in a freely available public database meant as a resource for research on the immune response to SARS-CoV-2. The material from the prospective study consisted of cDNA or gDNA derived from T cells, B-cell-depleted T cells, or PBMCs. Where HLA class I and class II types were available, the types were taken from metadata supplied by the sample provider, not from assay-based typing. The samples were drawn from the first 160 participants of the ongoing ImmuneRACE study and from 1,254 subjects provided by 6 global collaborators. Broader findings and caveats from the paper: The quantity of clinical and demographic metadata differed by source and by participant and was supplied without curation.

The germline V gene supplies CDR1 MDHEN and CDR2 SYDVKM. After removal of 6 bases from V and 1 base from J, the junction retains 4 bases not matched to a gene. Inclusive of the bounding cysteine and phenylalanine, the CDR3 is 16 residues long. Solely the CDR3 DNA is kept, with 48 bases framed from the first base. This clone has only one observation. The clone's antigen remains unknown. No base quality values were provided; no much bigger clone lies one nucleotide off. Participants in the prospective study were enrolled through a virtual design, were aged roughly 18 to 95 years, and lived in roughly 26 United States geographic areas. In the prospective study, participants were assigned to cohorts based on the clinical history participants reported in a screening survey and a study questionnaire. For ImmuneRACE Cohort 3, a participant was defined as recovered based on two consecutive negative NP/OP PCR tests, clearance by a healthcare professional, or resolution of symptoms. Mobile phlebotomists in the prospective study collected whole blood, serum and a nasopharyngeal or oropharyngeal swab from every participant. Participants in the prospective study had the option to provide additional blood draws and questionnaires over a 2-month period. Before DNA extraction, prospective study blood samples were shipped either frozen or at room temperature.

The immunoSEQ Assay, a bias-controlled multiplex PCR, was used to amplify TCRbeta CDR3 regions from genomic DNA. The authors' analysis ran thus. Nucleated cell counts per sample were estimated from amplification of reference gene primers within the assay. To quantify the absolute abundance of each unique TCRbeta CDR3 rearrangement, sequence reads were collapsed and filtered. For each sample, productive Simpson clonality was calculated as the square root of Simpson's diversity index across productive rearrangements. In its TCRdb copy, this immuneACCESS table keeps in-frame sequences only and misses some clones. Where compared with another copy, unresolved V genes explain less than half of these, and the others have no known cause. V and J calls and clone size come straight from that table; D and trimming were deduced from the DNA. This sample is represented by 150,000 to 200,000 clones; 80% of them were singletons. 3% to 4% of the sample is held by the ten biggest clonotypes.

This clonotype was obtained from an older woman who had recovered from COVID-19. This receptor chain uses TRBV28 and TRBJ1-4; TRBD1 agrees with 11 junctional bases. The sample was PBMCs or T cells enriched from blood (not recorded which). The CDR3 region reads CASSLGTGGTNEKLFF. The nucleotide sequence is given as TGTGCCAGCAGCCTCGGGACAGGGGGAACTAATGAAAAACTGTTTTTT.